The sequence of this T cell receptor (beta chain) was determined in a study of blood T cell repertoires in COVID-19. This clone was recorded only once. Per the study methods: Estimated nucleated cell counts came from reference gene primer amplification. The repertoire was sequenced with immunoSEQ multiplex PCR; TCRdb's copy has only in-frame clones and lacks some. V, J and clone size reflect that table, while D and trimming were determined from the DNA. The table records tens of thousands of clones, 82% of them present only once. Germline assignment: CDR1 LGHDT and CDR2 YNNKEL (reference sequence). The CDR3 is 14 residues long. V lost 0 bases and J lost 4; bases outside the gene matches: 2.

V is TRBV3-1 (or the pseudogene TRBV3-2) and J is TRBJ1-2; 7 nucleotides align to TRBD1. Specimen: peripheral blood. This TCR came from a woman aged 80 or older with acute or convalescent COVID-19. The CDR3 DNA follows: TGTGCCAGCAGCCAAGATCACAGGGGCTATGGCTACACCTTC. Translated: CASSQDHRGYGYTF.